Here is one TCR beta chain with its context. The antigen is not known. These data come from a study of T-cell reconstitution after alpha-beta-depleted transplantation in children. Study-level results: From newly produced T cells came most of the T-cell counts and diversity one year after transplant. Surviving recipient T cells and thymic progenitors produced the high day-60 TCRbeta diversity seen in some patients. Roughly two months post-transplant, alpha-beta T cells reportedly originated from several hundred graft clones that had expanded.

Molecular barcoding with unique molecular identifiers was used for the TCRbeta library. TCRdb re-derived calls from the PCR reads in MiXCR, one entry per CDR3 protein. The table lists almost 600,000 distinct CDR3 sequences, 25% to 30% of them singletons. The V and J ends lost 1 base and 0 bases respectively, with 9 bases between them. The CDR3 spans 15 residues. The germline gives CDR1 SGDLS, CDR2 YYNGEE. This TCR was sampled from a boy under two years old with Wiskott-Aldrich syndrome, due to receive a stem cell transplant. The rearrangement links TRBV9 to TRBJ2-3; D gene ambiguous. This specimen was PBMCs, taken before TCRalphabeta/CD19-depleted stem cell transplant. CDR3 bases: TGTGCCAGCAGCGTAATGCCTGAGAGCACAGATACGCAGTATTTT. The encoded protein is CASSVMPESTDTQYF.